A selection of T cell receptor beta chains follows, all from one sample in a study of T cell responses to AZD1222 COVID-19 vaccine. Some clones are missing from TCRdb's copy, which holds only in-frame ones; the method was immunoSEQ multiplex PCR. The profile shows some 130,000 clones, 85% to 95% of them singletons. The sample in question was peripheral blood, obtained 28 days after the second AZD1222 dose. Receptors were obtained from an adult who received the AZD1222 COVID-19 vaccine. CDR3s include the opening cysteine and the closing phenylalanine or tryptophan. D genes are given only for firm matches.

D	V	J	DNA	CDR3
-	TRBV5-1	TRBJ2-7	TGCGCCAGCAGCTTGGAACCGGGACTCTACGAGCAGTACTTC	CASSLEPGLYEQYF
-	TRBV3-1/TRBV3-2	TRBJ1-6	TGTGCCAGCAGCCAAAATTTCGGGACGGCTAATTCACCCCTCCACTTT	CASSQNFGTANSPLHF
-	TRBV4-1	TRBJ1-2	TGCGCCAGCAGCCAAGATGGGGGAGTTGGTGGCTACACCTTC	CASSQDGGVGGYTF
-	TRBV7-8	TRBJ1-5	TGTGCCAGCAGCTTAGCAGGGCTAAATCAGCCCCAGCATTTT	CASSLAGLNQPQHF
-	TRBV27	TRBJ1-2	TGTGCCAGCAGTTTATATGGGGTTGGCTATGGCTACACCTTC	CASSLYGVGYGYTF
-	TRBV19	TRBJ2-2	TGTGCCAGTAGTCCCTACACCGGGGAGCTGTTTTTT	CASSPYTGELFF
-	TRBV19	TRBJ1-2	TGTGCCAGTAGTATCTGGCCTCCCAGGGATGGCTACACCTTC	CASSIWPPRDGYTF
-	TRBV9	TRBJ2-1	TGTGCCAGCAGCGTAGAGGACTCGCAATACGCCTACAATGAGCAGTTCTTC	CASSVEDSQYAYNEQFF
TRBD1	TRBV24-1	TRBJ1-2	TGTGCCACCTGCCGGGACAGGGGAAATGGCTACACCTTC	CATCRDRGNGYTF
-	TRBV6-9	TRBJ2-7	TGTGCCAGCGTTCGCGAGCAGTACTTC	CASVREQYF
-	TRBV4-1	TRBJ2-7	TGCGCCAGCAGCCATCAGGTCGGGAGCTCCTACGAGCAGTACTTC	CASSHQVGSSYEQYF
TRBD1	TRBV5-1	TRBJ1-2	TGCGCCAGCAGCCGCCGACAGGGCCGCTATGGCTACACCTTC	CASSRRQGRYGYTF
-	TRBV19	TRBJ1-6	TGTGCCAGTAGTATAGATGGGACCGGCCGGTCACCCCTCCACTTT	CASSIDGTGRSPLHF
-	TRBV12-3/TRBV12-4	TRBJ2-1	TGTGCCAGCAGTTTAGGAGTCAATGAGCAGTTCTTC	CASSLGVNEQFF
TRBD1	TRBV5-1	TRBJ1-2	TGCGCCAGCAGCCCGACAGGGGATTATGGCTACACCTTC	CASSPTGDYGYTF
TRBD1	TRBV25-1	TRBJ2-7	TGTGCCAGCAGTGCCTGGGGGACAGGGGCTCCCTACGAGCAGTACTTC	CASSAWGTGAPYEQYF
-	TRBV3-1/TRBV3-2	TRBJ2-1	TGTGCCAGCAGCCACACGCGGGACACCTACAATGAGCAGTTCTTC	CASSHTRDTYNEQFF
-	TRBV7-3	TRBJ2-3	TGTGCCAGCAGCTTAGAGGGAATGACAGATACGCAGTATTTT	CASSLEGMTDTQYF